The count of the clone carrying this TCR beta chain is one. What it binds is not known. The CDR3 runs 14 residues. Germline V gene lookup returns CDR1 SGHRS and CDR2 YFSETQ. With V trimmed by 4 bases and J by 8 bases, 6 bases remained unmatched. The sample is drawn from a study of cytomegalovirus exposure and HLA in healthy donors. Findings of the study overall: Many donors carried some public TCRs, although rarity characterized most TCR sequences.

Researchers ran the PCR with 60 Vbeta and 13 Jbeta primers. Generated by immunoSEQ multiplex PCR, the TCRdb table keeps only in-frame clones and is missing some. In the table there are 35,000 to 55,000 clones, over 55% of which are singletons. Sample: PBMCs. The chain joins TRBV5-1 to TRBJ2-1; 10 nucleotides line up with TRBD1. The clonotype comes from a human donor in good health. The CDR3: CASSPGQGFDEQFF. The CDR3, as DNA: TGCGCCAGCAGCCCGGGACAGGGGTTTGATGAGCAGTTCTTC.